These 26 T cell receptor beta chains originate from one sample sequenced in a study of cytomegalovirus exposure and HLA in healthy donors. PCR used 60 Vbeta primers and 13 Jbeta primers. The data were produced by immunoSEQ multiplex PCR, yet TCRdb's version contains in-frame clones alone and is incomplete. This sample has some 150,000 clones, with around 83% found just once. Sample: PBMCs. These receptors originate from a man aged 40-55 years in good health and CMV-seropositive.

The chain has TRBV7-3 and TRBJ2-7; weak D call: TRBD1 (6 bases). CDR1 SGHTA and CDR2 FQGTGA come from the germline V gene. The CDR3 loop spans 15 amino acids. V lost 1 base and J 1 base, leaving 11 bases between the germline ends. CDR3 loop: CASSLSRGTSYEQYF. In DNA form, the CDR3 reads TGTGCCAGCAGCTTAAGCAGGGGCACGTCCTACGAGCAGTACTTC.

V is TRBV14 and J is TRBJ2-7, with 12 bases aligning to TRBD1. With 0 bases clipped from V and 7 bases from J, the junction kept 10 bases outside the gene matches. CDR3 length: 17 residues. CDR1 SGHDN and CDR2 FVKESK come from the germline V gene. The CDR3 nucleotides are TGTGCCAGCAGCCAAGACCCGCCGGGACAGGGGGCTTGTGAGCAGTACTTC. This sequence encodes CASSQDPPGQGACEQYF. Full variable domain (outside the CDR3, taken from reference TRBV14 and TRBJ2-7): EAGVTQFPSHSVIEKGQTVTLRCDPISGHDNLYWYRRVMGKEIKFLLHFVKESKQDESGMPNNRFLAERTGGTYSTLKVQPAELEDSGVYFCASSQDPPGQGACEQYFGPGTRLTVT.

The CDR3 loop is CASSASGYNEQFF. DNA for the CDR3: TGTGCCAGCAGTGCTAGCGGATACAATGAGCAGTTCTTC. The chain carries TRBV6-1 and TRBJ2-1, with 7 bases fitting TRBD2. The CDR3 sequence is 13 residues long. From germline, CDR1 is MNHNS and CDR2 SASEGT. V dropped 4 bases and J dropped 4; count of bases not matched to a gene: 1.

CDR3 bases: TGTGCCAGCACCGTGGACAGGGGGAGTCGTTGGGAGCAGTACTTC. Its translation is CASTVDRGSRWEQYF. The chain couples TRBV6-1 to TRBJ2-7; 10 bases agree with TRBD1. V gave up 7 bases and J gave up 7 bases; unmatched junction bases: 13. The CDR3 sequence is 15 residues long. Germline V gene lookup returns CDR1 MNHNS and CDR2 SASEGT.

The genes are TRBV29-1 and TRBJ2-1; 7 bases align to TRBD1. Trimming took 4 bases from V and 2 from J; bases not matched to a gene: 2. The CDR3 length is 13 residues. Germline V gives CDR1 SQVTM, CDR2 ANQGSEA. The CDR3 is CSVGDSAYNEQFF. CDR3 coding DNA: TGCAGCGTTGGGGACAGCGCCTACAATGAGCAGTTCTTC.

CDR3 region: CASSRATGGASGANVLTF. CDR3 sequence (DNA): TGTGCCAGCAGTAGGGCGACAGGGGGAGCTTCTGGGGCCAACGTCCTGACTTTC. The rearrangement links TRBV27 to TRBJ2-6, with 9 nucleotides matching TRBD1. The trim removed 5 bases at V and 1 base at J, leaving 9 bases unmatched. CDR1 is MNHEY and CDR2 is SMNVEV in the germline V gene (reference sequence). The CDR3 has 18 residues.

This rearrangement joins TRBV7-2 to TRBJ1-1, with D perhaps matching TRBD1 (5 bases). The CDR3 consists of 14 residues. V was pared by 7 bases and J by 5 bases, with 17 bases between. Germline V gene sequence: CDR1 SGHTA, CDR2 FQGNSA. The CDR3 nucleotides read TGTGCCAGCATGATCCAGGGAGGGGAAACTGAAGCTTTCTTT. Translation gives CASMIQGGETEAFF.

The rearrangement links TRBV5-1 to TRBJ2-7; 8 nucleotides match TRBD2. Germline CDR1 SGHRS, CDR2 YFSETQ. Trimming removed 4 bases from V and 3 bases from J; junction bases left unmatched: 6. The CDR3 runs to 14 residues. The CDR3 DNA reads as TGCGCCAGCAGCAAGACTAGCGCCTTCTACGAGCAGTACTTC. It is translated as CASSKTSAFYEQYF. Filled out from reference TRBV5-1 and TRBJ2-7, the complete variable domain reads KAGVTQTPRYLIKTRGQQVTLSCSPISGHRSVSWYQQTPGQGLQFLFEYFSETQRNKGNFPGRFSGRQFSNSRSEMNVSTLELGDSALYLCASSKTSAFYEQYFGPGTRLTVT.

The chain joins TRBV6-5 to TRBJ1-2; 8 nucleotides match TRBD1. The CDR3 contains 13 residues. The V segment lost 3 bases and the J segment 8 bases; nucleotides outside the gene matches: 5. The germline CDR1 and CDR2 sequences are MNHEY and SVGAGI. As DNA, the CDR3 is TGTGCCAGCAGTTATCGGACAGGGTTAGGCTACACCTTC. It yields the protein CASSYRTGLGYTF.

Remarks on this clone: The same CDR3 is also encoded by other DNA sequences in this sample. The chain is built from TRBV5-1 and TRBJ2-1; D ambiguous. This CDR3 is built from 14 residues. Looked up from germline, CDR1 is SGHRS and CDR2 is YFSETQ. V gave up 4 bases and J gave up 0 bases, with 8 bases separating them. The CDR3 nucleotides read TGCGCCAGCAGCCCATACAGCTCCTACAATGAGCAGTTCTTC. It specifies CASSPYSSYNEQFF.

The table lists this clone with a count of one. The CDR3 nucleotides read TGTGCCAGCAGCTTAAGGACAGGGGGAAGCGAGCAGTACTTC. Protein sequence: CASSLRTGGSEQYF. V and J are TRBV7-6 and TRBJ2-7; 10 nucleotides match TRBD1. Trimming at V came to 2 bases and at J to 6 bases, leaving 4 bases not matched to a gene. CDR1 and CDR2 (germline): SGHVS, FNYEAQ. The CDR3 covers 14 residues.

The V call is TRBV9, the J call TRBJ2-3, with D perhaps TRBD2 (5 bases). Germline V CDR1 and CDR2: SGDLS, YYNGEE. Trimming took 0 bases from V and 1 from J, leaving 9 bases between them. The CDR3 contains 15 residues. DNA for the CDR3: TGTGCCAGCAGCGTAGCCGGGCGGGGCACAGATACGCAGTATTTT. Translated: CASSVAGRGTDTQYF.

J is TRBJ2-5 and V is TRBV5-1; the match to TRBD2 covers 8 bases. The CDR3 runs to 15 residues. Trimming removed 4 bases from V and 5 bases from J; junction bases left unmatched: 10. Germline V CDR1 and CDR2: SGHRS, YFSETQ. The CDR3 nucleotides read TGCGCCAGCAGCCCCGTACTAGCGGTCAGGGAGACCCAGTACTTC. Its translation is CASSPVLAVRETQYF.

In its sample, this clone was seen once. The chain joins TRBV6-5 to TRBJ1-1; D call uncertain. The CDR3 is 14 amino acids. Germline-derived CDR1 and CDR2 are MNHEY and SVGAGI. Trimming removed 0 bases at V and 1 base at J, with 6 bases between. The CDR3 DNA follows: TGTGCCAGCAGTTACTCTGGAGGGAACACTGAAGCTTTCTTT. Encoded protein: CASSYSGGNTEAFF.

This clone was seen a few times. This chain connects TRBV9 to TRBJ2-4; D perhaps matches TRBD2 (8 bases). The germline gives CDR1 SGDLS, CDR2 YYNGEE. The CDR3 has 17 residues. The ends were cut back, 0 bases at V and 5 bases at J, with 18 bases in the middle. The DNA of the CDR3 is TGTGCCAGCAGCGTAGCTACGGGAGGGGGCGGTCAAAACATTCAGTACTTC. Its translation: CASSVATGGGGQNIQYF. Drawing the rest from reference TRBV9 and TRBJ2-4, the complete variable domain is DSGVTQTPKHLITATGQRVTLRCSPRSGDLSVYWYQQSLDQGLQFLIQYYNGEERAKGNILERFSAQQFPDLHSELNLSSLELGDSALYFCASSVATGGGGQNIQYFGAGTRLSVL.

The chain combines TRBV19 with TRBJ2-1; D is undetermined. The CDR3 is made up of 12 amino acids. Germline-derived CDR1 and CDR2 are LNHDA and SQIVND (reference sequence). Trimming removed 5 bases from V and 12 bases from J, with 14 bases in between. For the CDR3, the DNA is TGTGCCAGTAGTCTTGGGCGTCACCTGCAGTTCTTC. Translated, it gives CASSLGRHLQFF.

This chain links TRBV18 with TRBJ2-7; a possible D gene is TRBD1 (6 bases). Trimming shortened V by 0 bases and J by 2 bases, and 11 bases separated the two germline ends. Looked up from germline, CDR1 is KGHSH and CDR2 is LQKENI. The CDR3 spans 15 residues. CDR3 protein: CASSPPGRGTYEQYF. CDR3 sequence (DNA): TGTGCCAGCTCACCACCAGGCAGGGGCACCTACGAGCAGTACTTC.

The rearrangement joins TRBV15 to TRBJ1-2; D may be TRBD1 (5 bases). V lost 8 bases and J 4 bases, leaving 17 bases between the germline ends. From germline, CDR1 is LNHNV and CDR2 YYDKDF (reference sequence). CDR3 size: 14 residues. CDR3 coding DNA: TGTGCCACCTCCCCCAGGGCCATCGGCTATGGCTACACCTTC. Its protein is CATSPRAIGYGYTF.

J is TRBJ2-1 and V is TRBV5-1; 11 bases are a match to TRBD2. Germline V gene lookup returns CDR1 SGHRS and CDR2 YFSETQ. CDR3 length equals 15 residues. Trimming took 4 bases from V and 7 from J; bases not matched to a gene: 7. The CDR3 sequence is CASSRSGRAVNEQFF. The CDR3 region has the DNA TGCGCCAGCAGCCGTAGCGGGAGGGCCGTGAATGAGCAGTTCTTC.

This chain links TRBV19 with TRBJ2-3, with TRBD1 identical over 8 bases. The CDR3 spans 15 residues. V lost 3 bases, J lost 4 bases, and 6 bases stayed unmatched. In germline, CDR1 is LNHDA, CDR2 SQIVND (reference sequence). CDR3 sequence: CASSINTGGADTQYF. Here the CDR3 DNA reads TGTGCCAGTAGTATTAATACAGGGGGTGCAGATACGCAGTATTTT.

CDR3 nucleotides: TGTGCCAGCTCACCTGCGTTGAACACTGAAGCTTTCTTT. As protein: CASSPALNTEAFF. The rearrangement joins TRBV18 to TRBJ1-1; no definite D call. Deletions cut 3 bases from V and 0 bases from J, with 5 bases between. The germline V gene encodes CDR1 KGHSH and CDR2 LQKENI. This CDR3 spans 13 amino acids.

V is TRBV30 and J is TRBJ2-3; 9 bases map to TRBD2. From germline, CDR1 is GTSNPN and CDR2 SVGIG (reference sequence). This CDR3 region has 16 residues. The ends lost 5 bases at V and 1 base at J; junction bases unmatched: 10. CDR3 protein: CAWSARASGGTDTQYF. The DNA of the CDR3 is TGTGCCTGGTCGGCAAGGGCTAGCGGGGGCACAGATACGCAGTATTTT.

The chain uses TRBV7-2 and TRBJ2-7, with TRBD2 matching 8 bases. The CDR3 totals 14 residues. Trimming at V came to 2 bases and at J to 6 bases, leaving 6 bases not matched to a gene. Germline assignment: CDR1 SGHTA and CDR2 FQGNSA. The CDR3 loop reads CASSLYGGASEQYF. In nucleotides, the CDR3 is TGTGCCAGCAGCTTATACGGGGGGGCGAGCGAGCAGTACTTC.

CDR3 in amino acids: CASSFAGGTGELFF. The CDR3, as DNA: TGCGCCAGCAGCTTCGCCGGGGGCACCGGGGAGCTGTTTTTT. The chain is built from TRBV4-3 and TRBJ2-2; D possibly corresponds to TRBD2 (6 bases). Germline V gene sequence: CDR1 LGHNA, CDR2 YSLEER. The CDR3 covers 14 residues. V was trimmed by 5 bases and J by 4 bases, leaving 11 bases between them.

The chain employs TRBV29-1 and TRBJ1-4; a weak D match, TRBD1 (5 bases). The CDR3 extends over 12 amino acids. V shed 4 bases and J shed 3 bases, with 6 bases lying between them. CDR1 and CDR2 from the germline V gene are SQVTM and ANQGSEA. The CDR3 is CSVGGANEKLFF. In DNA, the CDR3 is TGCAGCGTTGGGGGGGCTAATGAAAAACTGTTTTTT.

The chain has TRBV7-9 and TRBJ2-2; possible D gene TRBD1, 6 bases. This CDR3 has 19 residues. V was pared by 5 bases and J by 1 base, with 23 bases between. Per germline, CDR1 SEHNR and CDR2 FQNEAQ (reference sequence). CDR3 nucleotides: TGTGCCAGCAGCCCCAACAGGGATTCACCTTACCGGAACACCGGGGAGCTGTTTTTT. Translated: CASSPNRDSPYRNTGELFF. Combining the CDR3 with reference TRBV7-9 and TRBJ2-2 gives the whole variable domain DTGVSQNPRHKITKRGQNVTFRCDPISEHNRLYWYRQTLGQGPEFLTYFQNEAQLEKSRLLSDRFSAERPKGSFSTLEIQRTEQGDSAMYLCASSPNRDSPYRNTGELFFGEGSRLTVL.